Following are 9 T cell receptor beta chains from one sample sequenced in a study of blood T cell repertoires in COVID-19. Some clones are missing from TCRdb's copy, which holds only in-frame ones; the method was immunoSEQ multiplex PCR. Of over 90,000 clones in the sample, over 75% were seen once. The sample comprised peripheral blood. These receptors all stem from a man between 60 and 70 years old with acute or convalescent COVID-19.

The chain combines TRBV11-2 with TRBJ2-1; 8 bases fit TRBD2. The length of the CDR3 is 16 residues. Germline V gives CDR1 SGHAT, CDR2 FQNNGV. V gave up 1 base and J gave up 4 bases; unmatched junction bases: 6. The DNA of the CDR3 is TGTGCCAGCAGCTTAGCGGCGGGAGGCGGTTACAATGAGCAGTTCTTC. Encoded protein: CASSLAAGGGYNEQFF.

The chain links TRBV9 to TRBJ2-1, with 8 bases fitting TRBD2. The length of the CDR3 is 17 residues. V was pared by 2 bases and J by 3 bases, with 10 bases of the junction left unmatched. Germline-derived CDR1 and CDR2 are SGDLS and YYNGEE. CDR3 loop: CASSVSTGGAIYNEQFF. CDR3 nucleotides: TGTGCCAGCAGCGTCTCGACGGGGGGGGCCATCTACAATGAGCAGTTCTTC.

The chain recombines TRBV29-1 with TRBJ2-1; TRBD2 agrees at 8 bases. The V gene end was trimmed by 4 bases and the J gene end by 9 bases; junction bases not matched to a gene: 5. Germline lookup yields CDR1 SQVTM and CDR2 ANQGSEA. The CDR3 has 12 residues. The CDR3 DNA sequence: TGCAGCGTTGGTAGCGGGAATAGTGAGCAGTTCTTC. It translates to CSVGSGNSEQFF.

The V gene is TRBV9, the J gene TRBJ1-4; no definite D call. CDR1 SGDLS and CDR2 YYNGEE come from the germline V gene. This CDR3 region has 13 residues. The germline V and J ends were trimmed by 0 bases and 5 bases, with 5 bases remaining between them. CDR3 protein: CASSVGGNEKLFF. In DNA, the CDR3 is TGTGCCAGCAGCGTAGGCGGGAATGAAAAACTGTTTTTT.

The genes are TRBV28 and TRBJ2-1; 8 bases agree with TRBD2. This CDR3 spans 15 amino acids. The germline V gene encodes CDR1 MDHEN and CDR2 SYDVKM. The ends lost 5 bases at V and 5 bases at J; junction bases unmatched: 8. CDR3 nucleotide sequence: TGTGCCAGCAGTCCGAGCGGGAGAGGGCACAATGAGCAGTTCTTC. This gives the protein CASSPSGRGHNEQFF. Full variable domain (missing parts from reference TRBV28 and TRBJ2-1): DVKVTQSSRYLVKRTGEKVFLECVQDMDHENMFWYRQDPGLGLRLIYFSYDVKMKEKGDIPEGYSVSREKKERFSLILESASTNQTSMYLCASSPSGRGHNEQFFGPGTRLTVL.

This clone appeared once. The rearrangement uses TRBV18 and TRBJ2-1, with TRBD2 as a possible D gene (7 bases). In germline, CDR1 is KGHSH, CDR2 LQKENI. V was shortened by 2 bases and J by 1 base, with 12 bases between the two germline ends. The CDR3 contains 16 residues. CDR3 sequence (DNA): TGTGCCAGCTCACCAGGGGGGGCAAGATCCTACAATGAGCAGTTCTTC. This gives the protein CASSPGGARSYNEQFF.

The chain combines TRBV6-5 with TRBJ1-3; D perhaps matches TRBD1 (6 bases). The CDR3 is made up of 14 amino acids. V lost 6 bases to trimming and J lost 2 bases, with 11 bases between them. Germline V gene lookup returns CDR1 MNHEY and CDR2 SVGAGI. As DNA, the CDR3 is TGTGCCAGCAGACAGGGCTTCGCTGGAAACACCATATATTTT. Translation gives CASRQGFAGNTIYF.

As to this clone: Other DNA sequences in the sample encode the same CDR3. This chain's CDR3 is CASSPGQGAYEQYF. The DNA of the CDR3 is TGTGCCAGTAGTCCTGGACAGGGAGCCTACGAGCAGTACTTC. The chain couples TRBV19 to TRBJ2-7; 8 nucleotides line up with TRBD1. From germline, CDR1 is LNHDA and CDR2 SQIVND (reference sequence). V was clipped by 5 bases and J by 2 bases; unmatched bases: 5. The CDR3 extends over 14 amino acids.

In this sample, this clone turned up many times. V gene TRBV5-4 combines with J gene TRBJ2-1; no definite D call. Germline V gives CDR1 SGHNT, CDR2 YYREEE (reference sequence). V was shortened by 3 bases and J by 1 base, with 8 bases between the two germline ends. This CDR3 comprises 14 residues. Here the CDR3 reads CASSYRVSYNEQFF. Here the CDR3 DNA reads TGTGCCAGCAGCTATAGAGTGTCCTACAATGAGCAGTTCTTC.